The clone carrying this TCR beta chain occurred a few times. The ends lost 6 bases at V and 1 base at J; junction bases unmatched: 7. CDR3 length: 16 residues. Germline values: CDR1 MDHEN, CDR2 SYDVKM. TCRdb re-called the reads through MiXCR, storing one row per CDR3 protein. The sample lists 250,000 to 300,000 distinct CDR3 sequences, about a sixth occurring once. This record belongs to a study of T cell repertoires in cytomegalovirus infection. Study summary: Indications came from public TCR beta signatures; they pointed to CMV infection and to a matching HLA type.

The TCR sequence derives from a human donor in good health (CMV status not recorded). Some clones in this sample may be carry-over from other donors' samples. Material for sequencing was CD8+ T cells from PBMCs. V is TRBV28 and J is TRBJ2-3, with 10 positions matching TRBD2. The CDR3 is CASSSVAGGRTDTQYF. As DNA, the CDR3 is TGTGCCAGCAGCTCCGTAGCGGGGGGCCGCACAGATACGCAGTATTTT.